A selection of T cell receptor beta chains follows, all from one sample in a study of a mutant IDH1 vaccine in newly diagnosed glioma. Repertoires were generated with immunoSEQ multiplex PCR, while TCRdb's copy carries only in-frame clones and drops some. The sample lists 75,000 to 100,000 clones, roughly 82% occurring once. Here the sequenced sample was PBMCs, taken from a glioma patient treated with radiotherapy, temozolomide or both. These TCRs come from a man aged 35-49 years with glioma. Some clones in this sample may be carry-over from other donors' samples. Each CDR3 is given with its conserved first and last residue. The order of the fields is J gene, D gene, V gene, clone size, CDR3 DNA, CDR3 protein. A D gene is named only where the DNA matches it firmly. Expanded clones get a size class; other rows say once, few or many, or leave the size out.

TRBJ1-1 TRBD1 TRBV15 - TGTGCCACCAGCTGGGCAGGGGGCACTGAAGCTTTCTTT CATSWAGGTEAFF
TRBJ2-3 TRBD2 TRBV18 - TGTGCCAGCTCACCACGGGGGGGACCGCGCACAGATACGCAGTATTTT CASSPRGGPRTDTQYF
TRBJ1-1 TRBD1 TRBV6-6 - TGTGCCAGCAGGTATACAGGGGGCGCTGGCACTGAAGCTTTCTTT CASRYTGGAGTEAFF
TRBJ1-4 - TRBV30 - TGTGCCTGGAGTTTCGGGGCCAATGAAAAACTGTTTTTT CAWSFGANEKLFF
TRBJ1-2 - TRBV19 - TGTGCCAGTAGGTTCCTCGGGGGCCCGGGGCATGGCTACACCTTC CASRFLGGPGHGYTF
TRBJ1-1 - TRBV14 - TGTGCCAGCAGCCAAGAGCGGTACACTGAAGCTTTCTTT CASSQERYTEAFF
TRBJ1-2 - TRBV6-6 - TGTGCCAGCAGTGATGGGATTAACTATGGCTACACCTTC CASSDGINYGYTF
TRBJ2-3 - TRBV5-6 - TGTGCCAGCAGTCCTAGGGCAGATACGCAGTATTTT CASSPRADTQYF
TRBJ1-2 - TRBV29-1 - TGCAGCGTTGTACAGACTTACTATGGCTACACCTTC CSVVQTYYGYTF
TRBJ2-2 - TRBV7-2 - TGTGCCAGCAGCCCTAGGACAGTGGGCACCGGGGAGCTGTTTTTT CASSPRTVGTGELFF
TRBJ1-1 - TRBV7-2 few TGTGCCAGCAGCCGATGGGACCGAAACACTGAAGCTTTCTTT CASSRWDRNTEAFF